The 8 T cell receptor beta chains given below trace back to one sample, sequenced in a study of OX40 agonist ivuxolimab in advanced cancers. The table came from immunoSEQ multiplex PCR; TCRdb's copy has only in-frame clones and leaves some out. This sample has more than 85,000 clones, with about 90% found just once. Sequencing used CD4+ or CD8+ T cells sorted from blood, obtained in a trial of the OX40 agonist ivuxolimab. These receptors came from an adult with an advanced solid tumor such as melanoma, head and neck, liver or kidney cancer.

The chain has TRBV28 and TRBJ1-6, with D perhaps TRBD1 (6 bases). CDR1 and CDR2 (germline): MDHEN, SYDVKM. This CDR3 has 15 residues. The V gene lost 2 bases and the J gene lost 6 bases, with 11 bases spanning the gap. In DNA, the CDR3 is TGTGCCAGCAGTTTAACACAGGGAGGTAATTCACCCCTCCACTTT. It yields the protein CASSLTQGGNSPLHF.

The chain couples TRBV30 to TRBJ2-7, with 10 bases fitting TRBD2. CDR3 length: 15 residues. The V and J ends lost 2 bases and 0 bases, in that order; junction bases with no gene match: 4. In germline, CDR1 is GTSNPN, CDR2 SVGIG (reference sequence). The CDR3 nucleotides read TGTGCCTGGAGTTTGGGACTAGCGTCCTCCTACGAGCAGTACTTC. The encoded protein is CAWSLGLASSYEQYF.

This rearrangement joins TRBV5-1 to TRBJ2-5; D is unclear. V was clipped by 3 bases and J by 5 bases, with 11 bases between them. The CDR3 spans 13 residues. Germline V lookup: CDR1 SGHRS, CDR2 YFSETQ. DNA for the CDR3: TGCGCCAGCAGCTCTCGCATTTTGGAGACCCAGTACTTC. Protein sequence: CASSSRILETQYF.

The V and J genes are TRBV19 and TRBJ1-1; D is possibly TRBD1 (5 bases). Germline V gives CDR1 LNHDA, CDR2 SQIVND (reference sequence). The CDR3 totals 14 residues. V shed 5 bases and J shed 1 base, with 11 bases lying between them. The CDR3 DNA follows: TGTGCCAGTAGTTCCGGGACCCGGAACACTGAAGCTTTCTTT. It codes for CASSSGTRNTEAFF.

A single count supports this clone. The chain links TRBV4-1 to TRBJ2-3, with TRBD1 as a possible D gene (5 bases). The germline CDR1 and CDR2 sequences are MGHRA and YSYEKL. The V gene lost 3 bases and the J gene lost 2 bases, with 6 bases spanning the gap. The CDR3 is made up of 13 amino acids. CDR3 sequence reads: CASSQTATDTQYF. The CDR3 DNA reads as TGCGCCAGCAGCCAGACAGCCACAGATACGCAGTATTTT.

The V gene is TRBV6-4, the J gene TRBJ1-1; D remains unclear. The CDR3 runs 13 residues. The V end was cut by 6 bases, the J end by 0 bases, with 8 bases between. Germline V lookup: CDR1 MRHNA, CDR2 SNTAGT. The CDR3 sequence: CASSSRMNTEAFF. CDR3 coding DNA: TGTGCCAGCAGCTCCAGGATGAACACTGAAGCTTTCTTT.

This chain links TRBV6-1 with TRBJ2-3; no firm D call. V gave up 5 bases and J gave up 4 bases, with 7 bases separating them. Germline values: CDR1 MNHNS, CDR2 SASEGT. The CDR3 sequence is 12 residues long. CDR3 loop: CASSLLADTQYF. In nucleotides, the CDR3 is TGTGCCAGCAGTCTATTAGCAGATACGCAGTATTTT.

The V call is TRBV6-1, the J call TRBJ2-3; TRBD1 matches 9 bases. Losses at the gene ends were 3 bases for V and 2 bases for J; bases not matched to a gene: 3. The CDR3 runs to 15 residues. Germline values: CDR1 MNHNS, CDR2 SASEGT. CDR3 nucleotide sequence: TGTGCCAGCAGTGATGGGACAGGGATCACAGATACGCAGTATTTT. Amino acid sequence: CASSDGTGITDTQYF.